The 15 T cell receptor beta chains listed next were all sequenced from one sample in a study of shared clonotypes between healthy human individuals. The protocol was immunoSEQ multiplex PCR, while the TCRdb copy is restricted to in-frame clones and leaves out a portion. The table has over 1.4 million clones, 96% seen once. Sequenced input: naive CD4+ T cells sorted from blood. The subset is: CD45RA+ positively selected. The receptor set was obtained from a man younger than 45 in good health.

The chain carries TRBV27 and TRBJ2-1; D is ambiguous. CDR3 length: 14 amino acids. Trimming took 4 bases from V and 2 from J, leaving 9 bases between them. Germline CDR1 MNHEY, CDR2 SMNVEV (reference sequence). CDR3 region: CASSWIGPYNEQFF. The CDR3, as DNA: TGTGCCAGCAGTTGGATAGGGCCCTACAATGAGCAGTTCTTC.

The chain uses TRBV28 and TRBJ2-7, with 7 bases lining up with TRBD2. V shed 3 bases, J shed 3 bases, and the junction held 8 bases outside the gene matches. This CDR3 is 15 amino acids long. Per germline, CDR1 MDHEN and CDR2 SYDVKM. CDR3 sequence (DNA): TGTGCCAGCAGTTTCCCCGCGCTAGCGGTCTACGAGCAGTACTTC. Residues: CASSFPALAVYEQYF.

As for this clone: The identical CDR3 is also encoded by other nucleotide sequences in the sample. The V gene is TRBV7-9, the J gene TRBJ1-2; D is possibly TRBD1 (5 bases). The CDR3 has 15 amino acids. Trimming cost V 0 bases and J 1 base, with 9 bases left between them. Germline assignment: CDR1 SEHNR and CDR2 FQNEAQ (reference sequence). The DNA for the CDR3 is TGTGCCAGCAGCTTAGCGGGGGGGAGTAACTATGGCTACACCTTC. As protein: CASSLAGGSNYGYTF.

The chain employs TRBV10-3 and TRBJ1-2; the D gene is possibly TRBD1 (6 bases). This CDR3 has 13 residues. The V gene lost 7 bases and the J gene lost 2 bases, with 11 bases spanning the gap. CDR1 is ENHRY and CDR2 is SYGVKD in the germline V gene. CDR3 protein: CAITGGANYGYTF. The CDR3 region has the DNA TGTGCCATCACCGGGGGGGCAAACTATGGCTACACCTTC.

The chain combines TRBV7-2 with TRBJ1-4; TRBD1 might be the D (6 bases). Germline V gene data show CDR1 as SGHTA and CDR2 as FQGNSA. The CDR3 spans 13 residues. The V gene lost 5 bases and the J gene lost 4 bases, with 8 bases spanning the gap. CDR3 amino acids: CASSRGVNEKLFF. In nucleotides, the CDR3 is TGTGCCAGCAGCAGGGGGGTTAATGAAAAACTGTTTTTT.

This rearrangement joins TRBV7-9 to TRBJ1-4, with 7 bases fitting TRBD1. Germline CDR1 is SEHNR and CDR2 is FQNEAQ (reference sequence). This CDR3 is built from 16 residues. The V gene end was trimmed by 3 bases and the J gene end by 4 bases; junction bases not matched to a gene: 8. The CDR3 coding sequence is TGTGCCAGCAGCTTCCGACAGGGATCTGATAATGAAAAACTGTTTTTT. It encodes CASSFRQGSDNEKLFF.

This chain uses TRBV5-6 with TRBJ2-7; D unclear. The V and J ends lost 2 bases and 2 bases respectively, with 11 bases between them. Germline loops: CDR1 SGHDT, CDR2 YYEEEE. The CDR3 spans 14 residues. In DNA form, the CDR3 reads TGTGCCAGCAGCTTTGTCGACGGAACCTACGAGCAGTACTTC. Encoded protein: CASSFVDGTYEQYF. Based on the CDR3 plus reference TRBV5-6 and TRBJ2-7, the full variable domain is DAGVTQSPTHLIKTRGQQVTLRCSPKSGHDTVSWYQQALGQGPQFIFQYYEEEERQRGNFPDRFSGHQFPNYSSELNVNALLLGDSALYLCASSFVDGTYEQYFGPGTRLTVT.

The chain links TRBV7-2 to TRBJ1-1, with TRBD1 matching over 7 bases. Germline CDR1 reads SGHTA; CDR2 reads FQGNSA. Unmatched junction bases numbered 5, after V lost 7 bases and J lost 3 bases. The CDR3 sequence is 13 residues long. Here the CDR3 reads CASTGTAYTEAFF. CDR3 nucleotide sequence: TGTGCCAGCACTGGGACAGCCTACACTGAAGCTTTCTTT. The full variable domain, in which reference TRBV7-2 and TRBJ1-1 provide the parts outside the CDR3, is GAGVSQSPSNKVTEKGKDVELRCDPISGHTALYWYRQSLGQGLEFLIYFQGNSAPDKSGLPSDRFSAERTGGSVSTLTIQRTQQEDSAVYLCASTGTAYTEAFFGQGTRLTVV.

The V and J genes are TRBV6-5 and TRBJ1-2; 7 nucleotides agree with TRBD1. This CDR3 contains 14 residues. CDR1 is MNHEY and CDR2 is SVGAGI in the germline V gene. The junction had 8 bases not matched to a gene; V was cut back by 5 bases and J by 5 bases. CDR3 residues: CASSKPGQKYGYTF. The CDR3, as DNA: TGTGCCAGCAGTAAACCGGGACAGAAGTATGGCTACACCTTC.

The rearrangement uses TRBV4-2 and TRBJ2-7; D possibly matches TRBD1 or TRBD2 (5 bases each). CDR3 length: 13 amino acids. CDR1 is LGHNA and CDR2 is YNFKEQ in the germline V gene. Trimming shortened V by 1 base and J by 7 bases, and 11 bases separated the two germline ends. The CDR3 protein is CASSQAGDPEQYF. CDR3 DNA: TGTGCCAGCAGCCAAGCCGGGGACCCAGAGCAGTACTTC.

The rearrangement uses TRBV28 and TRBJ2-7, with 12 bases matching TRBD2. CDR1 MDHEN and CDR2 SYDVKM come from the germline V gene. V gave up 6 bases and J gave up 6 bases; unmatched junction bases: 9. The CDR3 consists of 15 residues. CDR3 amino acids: CASSPGGLAGREQYF. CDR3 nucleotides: TGTGCCAGCAGCCCGGGTGGACTAGCGGGGCGCGAGCAGTACTTC.

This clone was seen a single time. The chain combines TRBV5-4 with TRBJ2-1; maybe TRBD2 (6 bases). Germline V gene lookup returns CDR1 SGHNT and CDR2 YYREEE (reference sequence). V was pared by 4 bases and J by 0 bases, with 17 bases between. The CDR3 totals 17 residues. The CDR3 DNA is TGTGCCAGCAGCCCCCCTGGAGGGTCGAGCTCCTACAATGAGCAGTTCTTC. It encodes CASSPPGGSSSYNEQFF.

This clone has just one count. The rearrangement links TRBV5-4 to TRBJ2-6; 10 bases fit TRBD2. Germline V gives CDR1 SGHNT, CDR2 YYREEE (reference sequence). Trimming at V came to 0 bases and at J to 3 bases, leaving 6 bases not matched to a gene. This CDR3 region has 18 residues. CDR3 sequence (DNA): TGTGCCAGCAGCTTGGGCTCTAGCGGGAGAAGTGGGGCCAACGTCCTGACTTTC. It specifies CASSLGSSGRSGANVLTF.

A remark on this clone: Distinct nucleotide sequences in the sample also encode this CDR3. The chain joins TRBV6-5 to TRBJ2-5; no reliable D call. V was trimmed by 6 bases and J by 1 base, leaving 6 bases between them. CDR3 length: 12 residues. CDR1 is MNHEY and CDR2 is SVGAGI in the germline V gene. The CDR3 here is CASSYSQETQYF. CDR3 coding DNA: TGTGCCAGCAGCTACAGCCAAGAGACCCAGTACTTC.

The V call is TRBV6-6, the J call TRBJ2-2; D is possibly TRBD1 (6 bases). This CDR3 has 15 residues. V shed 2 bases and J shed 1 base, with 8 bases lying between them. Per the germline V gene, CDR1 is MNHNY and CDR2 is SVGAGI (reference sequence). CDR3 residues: CASSYRDKNTGELFF. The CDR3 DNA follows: TGTGCCAGCAGTTACCGGGACAAGAACACCGGGGAGCTGTTTTTT.